A single sample gave rise to the 12 T cell receptor beta chains below, sequenced in a study of T-cell reconstitution after alpha-beta-depleted transplantation in children. This sample's TCRbeta library carried unique molecular identifier barcodes. MiXCR, applied by TCRdb to the PCR reads, yields one record per CDR3 protein. Counted here are hundreds of thousands of distinct CDR3 sequences, around 13% occurring once; the ten biggest clones make up around 0.76%. The source was PBMCs, collected before TCRalphabeta/CD19-depleted stem cell transplant. These receptors were taken from a girl aged 2 to 10 with congenital amegakaryocytic thrombocytopenia, due to receive a stem cell transplant.

This clonotype was recorded at least ten times. The CDR3, as DNA: TGCGCCAGCAGCTTGGGACGGAGCGTCTCCGACTCTGAAGCTTTCTTT. It translates to CASSLGRSVSDSEAFF. The V and J genes are TRBV5-1 and TRBJ1-1; D is uncertain. This CDR3 contains 16 residues. Per the germline V gene, CDR1 is SGHRS and CDR2 is YFSETQ. V lost 0 bases to trimming and J lost 6 bases, with 18 bases between them.

In its sample, this clonotype was seen many times. This chain joins TRBV15 and TRBJ2-3, with D unclear. There are 14 residues in the CDR3. Per the germline V gene, CDR1 is LNHNV and CDR2 is YYDKDF (reference sequence). Trimming shortened V by 8 bases and J by 0 bases, and 12 bases separated the two germline ends. The DNA for the CDR3 is TGTGCCACCGCCCACCCCACTAGCACAGATACGCAGTATTTT. Its translation is CATAHPTSTDTQYF.

This clonotype was recorded many times. This sequence joins TRBV7-2 and TRBJ2-3; 8 bases fit TRBD2. V trimming: 5 bases; J trimming: 6 bases; junction bases outside the gene matches: 10. CDR3 length: 15 residues. Germline V gives CDR1 SGHTA, CDR2 FQGNSA. The CDR3 reads CASSPLGRAEDTQYF. CDR3 bases: TGTGCCAGCAGCCCCCTCGGGAGGGCCGAGGATACGCAGTATTTT.

Turning to this clonotype: Possible read error: a much larger clone is one base away. This chain connects TRBV20-1 to TRBJ2-1, with 7 bases lining up with TRBD2. Germline assignment: CDR1 DFQATT and CDR2 SNEGSKA (reference sequence). The length of the CDR3 is 13 residues. CDR3 nucleotides: TGCAGTCCTAGTAGGTGGCTAGCGGAAGAGCAGTTCTTC. Protein product: CSPSRWLAEEQFF.

This clonotype was recorded many times. The chain couples TRBV12-3 or TRBV12-4 to TRBJ2-1; 16 bases map to TRBD2. The ends lost 7 bases at V and 2 bases at J; junction bases unmatched: 8. The CDR3 sequence is 18 residues long. The CDR3: CASTSGTSGRATYNEQFF. Here the CDR3 DNA reads TGTGCCAGCACCTCCGGGACTAGCGGGAGGGCCACCTACAATGAGCAGTTCTTC.

This clonotype was observed a handful of times. The gene calls are TRBV15 and TRBJ2-7; D gene unclear. CDR1 and CDR2 (germline): LNHNV, YYDKDF (reference sequence). Trimming removed 8 bases from V and 2 bases from J, with 19 bases in between. This CDR3 is 15 amino acids long. CDR3 coding DNA: TGTGCCACCTCTCCGGGCTTGGCGGAGCCCTACGAGCAGTACTTC. Residues: CATSPGLAEPYEQYF.

This clonotype has ten or more counts. The V and J genes are TRBV20-1 and TRBJ2-1; possible D gene TRBD2, 5 bases. Deletions cut 0 bases from V and 3 bases from J, with 15 bases between. The germline V gene encodes CDR1 DFQATT and CDR2 SNEGSKA (reference sequence). The CDR3 consists of 16 residues. The CDR3 is CSARDGRSGYYNEQFF. DNA of the CDR3: TGCAGTGCTAGAGATGGGCGAAGCGGATACTACAATGAGCAGTTCTTC.

Only a few counts were recorded for this clonotype. The chain is built from TRBV28 and TRBJ2-7; 11 positions match TRBD2. The germline gives CDR1 MDHEN, CDR2 SYDVKM. This CDR3 is 15 amino acids long. The J segment lost 2 bases and the V segment lost 5 bases, leaving 5 bases of the junction unmatched. CDR3 loop: CASSDGTSGPYEQYF. Written as DNA, the CDR3 is TGTGCCAGCAGTGACGGGACTAGCGGTCCCTACGAGCAGTACTTC.

The sample holds a few counts of this clonotype. The V and J genes are TRBV5-1 and TRBJ2-3; weak D call: TRBD2 (5 bases). Germline loops: CDR1 SGHRS, CDR2 YFSETQ. V lost 0 bases to trimming and J lost 0 bases, with 11 bases between them. This CDR3 is built from 16 residues. CDR3: CASSLVATVSTDTQYF. CDR3 in DNA: TGCGCCAGCAGCTTGGTAGCGACTGTTAGCACAGATACGCAGTATTTT.

As regards this clonotype: A read error may explain this, as a much larger clone is one base away. CDR3 region: CSAILAARGYPF. In DNA form, the CDR3 reads TGCAGTGCTATTCTGGCAGCGCGTGGCTACCCCTTC. V is TRBV20-1 and J is TRBJ1-2; D call uncertain. The CDR3 totals 12 residues. Germline V gene lookup returns CDR1 DFQATT and CDR2 SNEGSKA (reference sequence).

This clonotype was seen ten or more times. The chain joins TRBV12-3 or TRBV12-4 to TRBJ2-7; D is perhaps TRBD1 (6 bases). Trimming stripped 5 bases from V and 6 bases from J, with 11 bases between. The CDR3 runs 12 residues. The CDR3 here is CASSRDTREQYF. CDR3 coding DNA: TGTGCCAGCAGTCGGGACACTCGCGAGCAGTACTTC.

A note on this clonotype: This may be a read error: a much more frequent sequence differs by one nucleotide. The chain is built from TRBV5-1 and TRBJ2-3; 7 bases align to TRBD2. In germline, CDR1 is SGHRS, CDR2 YFSETQ. This CDR3 has 19 residues. V lost 1 base to trimming and J lost 2 bases; unmatched junction nucleotides: 16. The CDR3 coding sequence is TGCGCCAGCAGCTTGCGCCCGTACAGGCTAGCGGTTAACACAGATACGCAGTATTTT. Residues: CASSLRPYRLAVNTDTQYF.